This TCR beta chain is from a study of T-cell memory formation after mild COVID-19. Overall study findings and caveats: The finding that pre-infection memory included some responding clones suggested that cross-reactive memory joined. CD4/CD8 balance characterized clones contracting day 15 to 85, and CD4+ skew characterized later expanders. Researchers report contracting CD4+ clones mostly in CM and EM, with CD8+ clones in EMRA.

TCR alpha and TCR beta cDNA libraries with sample barcodes and UMIs came from 5'RACE using constant-segment primers. TCRdb re-called the 5' RACE reads through MiXCR, storing one row per CDR3 protein. Among roughly 410,000 distinct CDR3 sequences listed, 20% to 25% were seen once. This clonotype was counted a few times. Its antigen remains unknown. Trimming pared 5 bases from V and 6 bases from J, leaving 14 bases between. This CDR3 is built from 14 residues. The V and J genes are TRBV12-3 or TRBV12-4 and TRBJ2-4; D possibly corresponds to TRBD1 (5 bases). The sequenced sample was PBMCs or a T cell subset sorted from them (not recorded which). The clonotype comes from an adult woman who had mild COVID-19 (a few samples of this study predate the infection). Cell type and time point are not known. In nucleotides, the CDR3 is TGTGCCAGCAGTCCCACCCAGGGTGGAAACATTCAGTACTTC. The encoded protein is CASSPTQGGNIQYF.